One sample yielded the 19 T cell receptor beta chains listed below, sequenced in a study of regulatory T cells in long-lasting Graves disease. The time point: newly diagnosed GD, antithyroid drugs for less than 3 months. Construction of the TCR library relied on RNA isolated from PBMCs. CDR3-region Arm-PCR and iRepertoire HTBI primers produced the TCR beta libraries. TCRdb independently ran MiXCR on the multiplex PCR reads; one entry per CDR3 protein. Seen here are around 450,000 distinct CDR3 sequences, about 17% observed once, and the top ten hold 10% to 15%. The data were also submitted as part of a second study, on T cells in Graves' hyperthyroidism and ophthalmopathy.

Sequenced material: peripheral blood mononuclear cells (PBMCs), taken at new diagnosis, from a patient treated with antithyroid drugs. Every receptor here comes from a man aged 40-49 years with Graves disease.

Regarding this clonotype: This may arise from a read error, as a much more abundant clone is one base away. The J gene is TRBJ2-1, the V gene TRBV12-3 or TRBV12-4; 8 bases match TRBD2. This CDR3 is built from 16 residues. V lost 6 bases to trimming and J lost 4 bases; unmatched junction nucleotides: 11. The CDR3 here is CASSYGTRGGYNEQFF. The CDR3 DNA follows: TGTGCCAGCAGCTATGGGACTAGAGGGGGGTACAATGAGCAGTTCTTC.

The sample holds many counts of this clonotype. The V and J genes are TRBV20-1 and TRBJ2-3; 11 nucleotides agree with TRBD2. V shed 5 bases and J 4 bases; nucleotides not matched to a gene: 11. This CDR3 region has 16 residues. In germline, CDR1 is DFQATT, CDR2 SNEGSKA (reference sequence). CDR3 nucleotides: TGCAGTGCTTCGGGACTAGCGGAGGGACCCCCAGATACGCAGTATTTT. It encodes CSASGLAEGPPDTQYF.

This sequence joins TRBV18 and TRBJ2-7; weak D call: TRBD1 (6 bases). The V and J ends lost 3 bases and 6 bases respectively, with 21 bases between them. The germline gives CDR1 KGHSH, CDR2 LQKENI. This CDR3 comprises 16 residues. This CDR3 reads CASSPKVAQGMVEQYF. In DNA, the CDR3 is TGTGCCAGCTCACCGAAAGTTGCGCAGGGGATGGTCGAGCAGTACTTC.

In this sample, this clonotype turned up many times. The V gene is TRBV19, the J gene TRBJ2-1, with 7 bases that match TRBD1. The CDR3 contains 15 residues. The germline CDR1 and CDR2 sequences are LNHDA and SQIVND (reference sequence). V dropped 2 bases and J dropped 2; count of bases not matched to a gene: 3. The CDR3: CASSIMTGTYNEQFF. CDR3 DNA: TGTGCCAGTAGTATAATGACAGGGACCTACAATGAGCAGTTCTTC.

The J gene is TRBJ2-5, the V gene TRBV10-3; the D call may be TRBD1 or TRBD2 (5 bases each). The V end lost 0 bases, the J end lost 7 bases, and 12 bases lay between the germline ends. The CDR3 has 14 residues. The germline CDR1 and CDR2 sequences are ENHRY and SYGVKD. This CDR3 reads CAISESGDAATQYF. The CDR3 DNA reads TGTGCCATCAGTGAGTCGGGGGACGCGGCGACCCAGTACTTC.

This clonotype was picked up many times. The genes are TRBV11-3 and TRBJ2-1, with 7 bases identical to TRBD2. The V gene end was trimmed by 6 bases and the J gene end by 8 bases; junction bases not matched to a gene: 10. This CDR3 contains 14 residues. CDR1 is SGHNT, CDR2 YENEEA, per germline. The CDR3 region is CASSRTRRHDEQFF. CDR3 nucleotides: TGTGCCAGCAGTCGGACTAGACGGCACGATGAGCAGTTCTTC.

There are many counts of this clonotype. The chain carries TRBV5-4 and TRBJ2-1; 13 nucleotides line up with TRBD2. The ends lost 4 bases at V and 4 bases at J; junction bases unmatched: 11. The CDR3 spans 18 residues. Germline V gene data show CDR1 as SGHNT and CDR2 as YYREEE (reference sequence). The CDR3 reads CASSPTPGLAGLYNEQFF. The CDR3 coding sequence is TGTGCCAGCAGCCCTACCCCGGGACTAGCGGGACTATACAATGAGCAGTTCTTC.

This clonotype was seen ten or more times. The rearrangement uses TRBV6-1 and TRBJ2-1; 8 bases match TRBD2. V was clipped by 6 bases and J by 7 bases; unmatched bases: 11. Germline loops: CDR1 MNHNS, CDR2 SASEGT. The CDR3 sequence is 15 residues long. The CDR3 loop is CASRPREGSRNEQFF. The CDR3 DNA reads TGTGCCAGCAGACCTCGGGAGGGGTCCCGAAATGAGCAGTTCTTC.

At least ten counts were recorded for this clonotype. This chain uses TRBV5-1 with TRBJ2-1; 11 bases agree with TRBD2. The CDR3 totals 15 residues. Germline values: CDR1 SGHRS, CDR2 YFSETQ. Germline trimming cut 0 bases from V and 8 bases from J; bases unmatched to any gene: 4. In nucleotides, the CDR3 is TGCGCCAGCAGCTTGGTCACTAGCGGGAGTTATGAGCAGTTCTTC. Translated, it gives CASSLVTSGSYEQFF.

This rearrangement joins TRBV27 to TRBJ2-7, with 10 bases matching TRBD2. V was pared by 1 base and J by 6 bases, with 6 bases of the junction left unmatched. Germline CDR1 and CDR2: MNHEY and SMNVEV (reference sequence). The CDR3 is 15 residues long. The CDR3 here is CASSLFSSGSSEQYF. Written as DNA, the CDR3 is TGTGCCAGCAGTTTATTTTCTAGCGGGAGCTCCGAGCAGTACTTC.

Worth noting for this clonotype: A much larger clone sits a single nucleotide away, making a read error possible. No conserved phenylalanine or tryptophan is present at the end of the CDR3, so a read error is the likely explanation. V is TRBV28 and J is TRBJ2-5; the D gene is possibly TRBD1 (7 bases). V lost 0 bases to trimming and J lost 5 bases, with 13 bases between them. CDR3 length: 15 residues. CDR1 and CDR2 (germline): MDHEN, SYDVKM. The CDR3 loop reads CASSLWEQGRETQYL. Written as DNA, the CDR3 is TGTGCCAGCAGTTTATGGGAACAGGGGAGGGAGACCCAGTACCTC.

This clonotype was seen ten or more times. The chain carries TRBV28 and TRBJ2-5; D gene unclear. V was pared by 5 bases and J by 5 bases, with 9 bases between. Germline CDR1 reads MDHEN; CDR2 reads SYDVKM. The CDR3 is 12 amino acids. CDR3 loop: CASSSNWETQYF. The CDR3 region has the DNA TGTGCCAGCAGTAGTAATTGGGAGACCCAGTACTTC.

This clonotype was counted many times. The rearrangement links TRBV20-1 to TRBJ2-7, with D possibly being TRBD1 (5 bases). This CDR3 spans 13 amino acids. Trimming took off 6 bases at V and 2 bases at J, with 14 bases between the two ends. CDR1 DFQATT and CDR2 SNEGSKA come from the germline V gene (reference sequence). The DNA of the CDR3 is TGCAGTGCAGAGGCGGACACGCCCTACGAGCAGTACTTC. Amino acid sequence: CSAEADTPYEQYF.

This clonotype was recorded at least ten times. This rearrangement joins TRBV30 to TRBJ1-5; 7 positions match TRBD1. J lost 4 bases, V lost 1 base, and 7 bases had no gene match. CDR1 and CDR2 from the germline V gene are GTSNPN and SVGIG (reference sequence). The CDR3 contains 15 residues. DNA of the CDR3: TGTGCCTGGAGTGCTCCGACAGGGAGTAATCAGCCCCAGCATTTT. As protein: CAWSAPTGSNQPQHF.

The chain recombines TRBV28 with TRBJ2-7; D is perhaps TRBD2 (5 bases). V was trimmed by 7 bases and J by 4 bases, leaving 11 bases between them. This CDR3 has 12 amino acids. From germline, CDR1 is MDHEN and CDR2 SYDVKM. The CDR3 DNA follows: TGTGCCAGCAAGAGGGTAGATTACGAGCAGTACTTC. This encodes CASKRVDYEQYF.

This clonotype was detected many times. The J gene is TRBJ2-3, the V gene TRBV7-9, with no clear D. With 0 bases removed from V and 0 bases from J, the gap between germline ends came to 16 bases. Per the germline V gene, CDR1 is SEHNR and CDR2 is FQNEAQ (reference sequence). The CDR3 spans 18 residues. DNA for the CDR3: TGTGCCAGCAGCTTAGCGCTGTTGGTAGCAGCTAGCACAGATACGCAGTATTTT. This encodes CASSLALLVAASTDTQYF.

In the case of this clonotype: With a much larger clone just one base away, this may be a read error. The chain has TRBV6-2 or TRBV6-3 and TRBJ2-1; 8 bases agree with TRBD2. The CDR3 is made up of 16 amino acids. The V and J ends lost 5 bases and 4 bases, in that order; junction bases with no gene match: 10. Per the germline V gene, CDR1 is MNHEY and CDR2 is SVGEGT. CDR3 protein: CASSDFAREGYNEQFF. Here the CDR3 DNA reads TGTGCCAGCAGTGACTTCGCACGGGAGGGTTACAATGAGCAGTTCTTC.

This clonotype was seen only a few times. The V and J genes are TRBV2 and TRBJ2-5, with TRBD1 matching 9 bases. CDR1 is SNHLY, CDR2 FYNNEI, per germline. The J segment lost 4 bases and the V segment lost 7 bases, leaving 10 bases of the junction unmatched. The CDR3 loop spans 15 amino acids. As DNA, the CDR3 is TGTGCCAGCACCCAAAGAGACAGGGGGGTAGAGACCCAGTACTTC. This codes for CASTQRDRGVETQYF. Full variable domain (rest looked up from reference TRBV2 and TRBJ2-5): EPEVTQTPSHQVTQMGQEVILRCVPISNHLYFYWYRQILGQKVEFLVSFYNNEISEKSEIFDDQFSVERPDGSNFTLKIRSTKLEDSAMYFCASTQRDRGVETQYFGPGTRLLVL.

This chain joins TRBV6-1 and TRBJ1-3; 10 bases align to TRBD1. CDR3 length equals 14 residues. With 4 bases clipped from V and 8 bases from J, the junction kept 5 bases outside the gene matches. Germline CDR1 and CDR2: MNHNS and SASEGT. In nucleotides, the CDR3 is TGTGCCAGCAGTGCGACAGGGGGCCGGTACACCATATATTTT. Protein: CASSATGGRYTIYF.